Listed below are T cell receptor beta chains from one sample, sequenced in a study of OX40 agonist ivuxolimab in advanced cancers. Method: immunoSEQ multiplex PCR; TCRdb's copy keeps in-frame clones and lacks some. The table shows 25,000 or so clones, with 83% occurring only once. Sequenced material: CD4+ or CD8+ T cells sorted from blood, taken in a trial of the OX40 agonist ivuxolimab. The source of these receptors is an adult with an advanced solid tumor such as melanoma, head and neck, liver or kidney cancer. Both conserved end residues are part of each CDR3. Each record gives: clone size, D gene, J gene, V gene, CDR3 DNA, CDR3 protein. D genes are given only for firm matches. The size of a clone is reported for some rows only, either as once, few or many, or as a class for expanded clones.

clone_size: .; d_call: .; j_call: TRBJ1-2; v_call: TRBV7-9; cdr3_nt: TGTGCCAGCAGCTCCACGGCTTGGCAGGGGAATTCTGGCTACACCTTC; cdr3_aa: CASSSTAWQGNSGYTF
clone_size: .; d_call: TRBD1; j_call: TRBJ1-1; v_call: TRBV27; cdr3_nt: TGTGCCAGCAGTTTATATGGACAGGGGGGCACTGAAGCTTTCTTT; cdr3_aa: CASSLYGQGGTEAFF
clone_size: .; d_call: .; j_call: TRBJ1-5; v_call: TRBV4-1; cdr3_nt: TGCGCCAGCAGCCAAACAGGCCCCAATCAGCCCCAGCATTTT; cdr3_aa: CASSQTGPNQPQHF
clone_size: .; d_call: TRBD2; j_call: TRBJ2-5; v_call: TRBV7-3; cdr3_nt: TGTGCCAGCAGCTTAACGAATAGCGGGGGTCGAGAGACCCAGTACTTC; cdr3_aa: CASSLTNSGGRETQYF
clone_size: .; d_call: .; j_call: TRBJ1-1; v_call: TRBV19; cdr3_nt: TGTGCCAGTAGTACCCCCGCTAACACTGAAGCTTTCTTT; cdr3_aa: CASSTPANTEAFF
clone_size: once; d_call: .; j_call: TRBJ2-1; v_call: TRBV19; cdr3_nt: TGTGCCAGTAGGGGTAGGGGCGAGCAGTTCTTC; cdr3_aa: CASRGRGEQFF
clone_size: .; d_call: .; j_call: TRBJ2-7; v_call: TRBV13; cdr3_nt: TGTGCCAGCAGCCCTAAGGGGGGGGCCTCCTCCTACGAGCAGTACTTC; cdr3_aa: CASSPKGGASSYEQYF
clone_size: .; d_call: TRBD2; j_call: TRBJ2-1; v_call: TRBV10-3; cdr3_nt: TGTGCCATCCAGTCCGGGACTAGCTCCCATGAGCAGTTCTTC; cdr3_aa: CAIQSGTSSHEQFF
clone_size: .; d_call: TRBD1; j_call: TRBJ1-5; v_call: TRBV4-1; cdr3_nt: TGCGCCAGCAGTGACAGGGTCGCGGGTCAGCCCCAGCATTTT; cdr3_aa: CASSDRVAGQPQHF
clone_size: .; d_call: .; j_call: TRBJ1-1; v_call: TRBV27; cdr3_nt: TGTGCCAGCAGTTTTATAGGGGCAAACACTGAAGCTTTCTTT; cdr3_aa: CASSFIGANTEAFF